The T cell receptor beta chain under discussion was sequenced for a study of cytomegalovirus exposure and HLA in healthy donors. Overall study findings and caveats: It was reported that TCR beta sequences correctly inferred the HLA-A and HLA-B alleles for most subjects.

Per the germline V gene, CDR1 is LGHNT and CDR2 is FRNRAP. V lost 8 bases and J lost 0, with 7 bases in between. CDR3 length equals 12 residues. Of note for this clone: Its matching antigen is unknown.

Primers included in the PCR were 60 Vbeta and 13 Jbeta primers. Sequencing used immunoSEQ multiplex PCR; TCRdb keeps in-frame clones, though not all of them. The data contain 84,000 or so clones, around two thirds of them singletons. The specimen sequenced was PBMCs. The clonotype comes from a woman aged 25 to 39 in good health and CMV-seropositive. The rearrangement joins TRBV12-5 to TRBJ1-1, with unresolved D. The CDR3 nucleotides are TGTGCTAGTCGAAGCCTGAACACTGAAGCTTTCTTT. Its translation: CASRSLNTEAFF.